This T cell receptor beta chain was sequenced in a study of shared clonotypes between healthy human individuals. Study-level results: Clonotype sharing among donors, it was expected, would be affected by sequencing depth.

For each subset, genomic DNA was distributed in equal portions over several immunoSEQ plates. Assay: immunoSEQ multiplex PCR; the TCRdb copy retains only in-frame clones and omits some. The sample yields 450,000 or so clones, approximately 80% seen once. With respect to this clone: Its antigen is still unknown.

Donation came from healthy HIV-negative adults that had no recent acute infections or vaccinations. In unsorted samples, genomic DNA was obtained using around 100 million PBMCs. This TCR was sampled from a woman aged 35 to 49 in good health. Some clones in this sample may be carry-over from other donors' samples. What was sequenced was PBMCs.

Here the CDR3 reads CASSLASDSGQYF. Here the CDR3 DNA reads TGTGCCAGCAGCTTAGCGTCGGACTCAGGGCAGTACTTC. The chain uses TRBV11-3 and TRBJ2-7; tentatively, D is TRBD2 (5 bases). Trimming removed 1 base from V and 9 bases from J, with 13 bases in between. Per germline, CDR1 SGHNT and CDR2 YENEEA. This CDR3 comprises 13 residues.